This record covers a single T cell receptor (beta chain). These data come from a study of shared clonotypes between healthy human individuals. CDR1 MNHNS and CDR2 SASEGT come from the germline V gene. V gave up 7 bases and J gave up 3 bases, with 16 bases separating them. CDR3 length equals 14 residues. Sequenced by immunoSEQ multiplex PCR; TCRdb stores in-frame clones only, minus some. The table lists 2 million to 2.5 million clones, under 95% of them singletons. This chain uses TRBV6-1 with TRBJ2-7; possible D gene TRBD2, 7 bases. The sequencing input was naive CD4+ T cells from PBMCs. Subset meaning: CD45RA+ positively selected. The clonotype originates from a man younger than 35 in good health. Some clones in this sample may be carry-over from other donors' samples. In nucleotides, the CDR3 is TGTGCCAGCACGTTAGGGGGAGGGATCTACGAGCAGTACTTC. Translation: CASTLGGGIYEQYF.